The source of this T cell receptor (beta chain) is a study of T-cell reconstitution after alpha-beta-depleted transplantation in children. Between the trimmed V and J ends, which lost 0 bases and 1 base, there was a span of 9 bases. Germline V gene lookup returns CDR1 LNHNV and CDR2 YYDKDF (reference sequence). The CDR3 is 15 residues long. TCRbeta library preparation incorporated unique molecular identifiers. TCRdb ran MiXCR on the PCR reads and lists one entry per CDR3 protein. The repertoire consists of approximately 400,000 distinct CDR3 sequences, with approximately 11% occurring once and the leading ten covering roughly 6%. This clonotype was found a few times.

The chain uses TRBV15 and TRBJ2-5; D unresolved. This TCR came from a human donor who donated a stem cell graft to a child with acute myeloid leukemia. Source: PBMCs from the stem cell graft donor, taken from the stem cell graft. CDR3 sequence reads: CATSRDGTAQETQYF. CDR3 nucleotide sequence: TGTGCCACCAGCAGAGATGGAACAGCCCAAGAGACCCAGTACTTC.